The entry below gives a single T cell receptor beta chain sequence along with its context. Its antigen is not yet known. One base away there is no much larger clone; base qualities are not given. TCRbeta CDR3 regions were amplified from genomic DNA using the immunoSEQ Assay, a bias-controlled multiplex PCR. On the authors' methods: The number of nucleated cells in each sample was estimated by amplification of reference gene primers within the assay. Sequence reads were collapsed and filtered to measure the absolute abundance of every unique TCRbeta CDR3 rearrangement. For each sample, productive Simpson clonality was calculated as the square root of Simpson's diversity index across productive rearrangements. TCRdb retrieved this table from immuneACCESS and kept in-frame rearrangements only. Not all clones are present; in checked studies, unresolved V genes account for under half, and no reason is known for the remainder. V and J calls and clone size follow that table, whereas D and trimming were derived from the DNA. The sample includes about 430,000 clones, with approximately 90% observed a single time. Together, the top ten hold 1.4% to 1.5% of the sample.

Participants in the prospective study were aged about 18 to 95 years, lived in more than 20 United States geographic areas, and enrolled through a virtual design. In the prospective study, participants were assigned to cohorts based on the clinical history participants reported in a screening survey and a study questionnaire. Exposed participants were defined as having been in contact with someone with a PCR-confirmed or clinician-diagnosed COVID-19 case within 2 weeks of study entry. In the prospective study, whole blood, serum and a nasopharyngeal or oropharyngeal swab were collected from each participant by mobile phlebotomists. Additional blood draws and questionnaires over a roughly two-month period could optionally be provided by prospective study participants. Blood samples from the prospective study were shipped frozen or at room temperature prior to DNA extraction. CDR1 and CDR2 are read off the germline V gene as SGHTA and FQGNSA. Reading from cysteine to phenylalanine, the CDR3 counts 16 amino acids. The kept DNA is CDR3 alone, 48 bases in frame from the first base. The germline V and J ends show losses of 5 bases and 4 bases respectively, and no gene match explains 10 bases of the junction.

The data were obtained in a study of blood T cell repertoires in COVID-19 (dated by TCRdb to 2020 to 2022). Regarding the study in general: Samples covering the acute and convalescent phases of COVID-19 were provided by collaborators in the United States, Italy and Spain. The material from the prospective study consisted of cDNA or gDNA derived from T cells, B-cell-depleted T cells, or PBMCs. Deeply sampled blood TCRbeta repertoires from subjects exposed to, actively infected with, or recovered from COVID-19 were included in the dataset. The repertoires were made available in a free public database intended to serve as a resource for research on the immune response to SARS-CoV-2. The samples were drawn from the first 160 participants of the ongoing ImmuneRACE study and from 950 to 1,500 subjects provided by 6 global collaborators. A de-identified subject ID, COVID-19 status, age in years and sex were almost always included in the sample metadata. Where available, HLA class I and class II types were taken from metadata supplied by the sample provider and were not determined by assay-based typing.

Beyond this particular receptor, the publication reports: How much clinical and demographic metadata was included differed by source and by participant, and the metadata was provided uncurated.

The receptor was derived from a woman younger than 30 who had been exposed to COVID-19. What was sequenced was PBMCs or T cells enriched from blood (not recorded which). This sequence uses TRBV7-2 and TRBJ2-1, and TRBD2 aligns with 8 junction nucleotides. Here the CDR3 is given as CASSPTGGLGYNEQFF. The sequence in DNA is TGTGCCAGCAGCCCCACGGGGGGGCTTGGTTACAATGAGCAGTTCTTC.